These T cell receptor beta chains were read from a single sample in a study of blood T cell repertoires in COVID-19. Profiled with immunoSEQ multiplex PCR; TCRdb holds only in-frame clones, not every one. The table has over 200,000 clones, 75% to 90% seen once. The sequenced sample was peripheral blood. These receptors all stem from a human donor in a cohort sampled during active COVID-19. Each CDR3 is given without its conserved first and last residue. Fields, in order: D gene, CDR3 length, J gene, V gene, CDR3 protein. The D gene is left open where the match is weak.

>-|12|TRBJ2-7|TRBV4-3
ASSQFYRDYEQY
>-|13|TRBJ2-3|TRBV6-5
ASSLTTPSTDTQY
>TRBD2|15|TRBJ2-7|TRBV5-1
ASPRETREANRYEQY
>-|14|TRBJ1-1|TRBV18
ASSPRRSGKNTEAF
>-|13|TRBJ2-3|TRBV2
ASSVGVLGTDTQY
>TRBD1|11|TRBJ2-7|TRBV9
ASSAGTGYEQY
>-|10|TRBJ2-7|TRBV6-6
ASSYKRQELY
>-|12|TRBJ1-5|TRBV5-1
ASSLAGGDQPQH
>TRBD2|16|TRBJ2-7|TRBV15
ATSSLDGTSGYSYEQY
>-|15|TRBJ2-2|TRBV29-1
SVDPGEPQGITGELF
>-|14|TRBJ2-7|TRBV4-2
ASSQDNARSSYEQY
>TRBD1|11|TRBJ1-6|TRBV29-1
SVQQGANSPLH
>TRBD1|13|TRBJ2-2|TRBV11-3
ASSLGQKNTGELF
>-|10|TRBJ2-7|TRBV28
ASAKGYYEQY
>TRBD2|11|TRBJ2-4|TRBV27
ASGTVGGNIQY
>TRBD1|12|TRBJ2-3|TRBV28
ASTQTGASDTQY
>-|11|TRBJ1-3|TRBV11-2
ASSDSLRNTIY